This T cell receptor (beta chain) appears in the sequencing data of a study of OX40 agonist ivuxolimab in advanced cancers. Study-level information: Three patients had partial responses: one hepatocellular carcinoma, two cutaneous melanoma.

The CDR3 totals 17 residues. CDR1 is SNHLY and CDR2 is FYNNEI in the germline V gene. V lost 2 bases and J lost 2; bases outside the gene matches: 8. Some clones are missing from TCRdb's copy, which holds only in-frame ones; the method was immunoSEQ multiplex PCR. Of tens of thousands of clones detected, roughly four fifths appear once; the ten largest clones hold about 0.42%. This clone was recorded only once. The sample consisted of CD4+ or CD8+ T cells sorted from blood, taken in a trial of the OX40 agonist ivuxolimab. The chain carries TRBV2 and TRBJ2-4; 8 bases line up with TRBD2. This TCR came from an adult with an advanced solid tumor such as melanoma, head and neck, liver or kidney cancer. CDR3 residues: CASSERTAGGTKNIQYF. CDR3 nucleotides: TGTGCCAGCAGTGAAAGGACGGCGGGGGGAACCAAAAACATTCAGTACTTC.